This T cell receptor beta chain derives from a study of blood T cell repertoires in COVID-19. Study-level information: Whether acute or convalescent, the COVID-19 samples came from the United States, Italy and Spain. T cells, B-cell-depleted T cells, or PBMCs provided the cDNA or gDNA that served as material.

In the original analysis: The assay estimated nucleated cells by amplifying reference gene primers. Generated by immunoSEQ multiplex PCR, the TCRdb table keeps only in-frame clones and is missing some. V, J and clone size reflect that table, while D and trimming were determined from the DNA. The table has approximately 74,000 clones, 88% seen once. Germline V gene data show CDR1 as SGHAT and CDR2 as FQNNGV. V lost 4 bases, J lost 0 bases, and 7 bases lay in between. The CDR3 loop spans 14 amino acids. This TCR derives from an elderly woman with active or convalescent COVID-19. Specimen: peripheral blood. The genes are TRBV11-2 and TRBJ1-3; unclear D gene. This chain's CDR3 is CASSSQSSGNTIYF. Written as DNA, the CDR3 is TGTGCCAGCAGCTCACAGTCCTCTGGAAACACCATATATTTT. Based on the CDR3 plus reference TRBV11-2 and TRBJ1-3, the full variable domain is EAGVAQSPRYKIIEKRQSVAFWCNPISGHATLYWYQQILGQGPKLLIQFQNNGVVDDSQLPKDRFSAERLKGVDSTLKIQPAKLEDSAVYLCASSSQSSGNTIYFGEGSWLTVV.